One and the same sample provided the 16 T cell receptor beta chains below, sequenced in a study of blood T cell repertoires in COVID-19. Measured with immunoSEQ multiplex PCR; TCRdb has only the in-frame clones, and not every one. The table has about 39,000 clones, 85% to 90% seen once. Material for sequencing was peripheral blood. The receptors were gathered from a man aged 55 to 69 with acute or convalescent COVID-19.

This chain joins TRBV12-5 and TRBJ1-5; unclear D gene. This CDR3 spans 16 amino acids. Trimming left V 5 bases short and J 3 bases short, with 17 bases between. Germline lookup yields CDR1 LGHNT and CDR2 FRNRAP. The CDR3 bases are TGTGCTAGTGGTGCATCACTGGAGATATTCAATCAGCCCCAGCATTTT. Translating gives CASGASLEIFNQPQHF.

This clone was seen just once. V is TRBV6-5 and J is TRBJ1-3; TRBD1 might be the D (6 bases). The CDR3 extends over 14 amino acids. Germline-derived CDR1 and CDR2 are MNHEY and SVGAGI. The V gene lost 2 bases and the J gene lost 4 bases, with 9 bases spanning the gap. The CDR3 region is CASSYTGQGNTIYF. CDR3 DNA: TGTGCCAGCAGTTACACAGGGCAAGGAAACACCATATATTTT.

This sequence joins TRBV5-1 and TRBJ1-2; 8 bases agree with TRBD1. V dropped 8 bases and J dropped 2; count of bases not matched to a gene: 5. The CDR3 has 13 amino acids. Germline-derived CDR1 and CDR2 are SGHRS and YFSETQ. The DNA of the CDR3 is TGCGCCAGGCCGACAGGGGAGAACTATGGCTACACCTTC. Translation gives CARPTGENYGYTF. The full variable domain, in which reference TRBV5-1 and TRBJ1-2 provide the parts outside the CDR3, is KAGVTQTPRYLIKTRGQQVTLSCSPISGHRSVSWYQQTPGQGLQFLFEYFSETQRNKGNFPGRFSGRQFSNSRSEMNVSTLELGDSALYLCARPTGENYGYTFGSGTRLTVV.

DNA for the CDR3: TGTGCCAGCAGTTTAGGCGGGAGGGCCTACGAGCAGTACTTC. Translated, it gives CASSLGGRAYEQYF. V and J are TRBV27 and TRBJ2-7; 9 positions match TRBD2. The CDR3 length is 14 residues. CDR1 and CDR2 from the germline V gene are MNHEY and SMNVEV (reference sequence). V lost 2 bases, J lost 2 bases, and 1 base stayed unmatched.

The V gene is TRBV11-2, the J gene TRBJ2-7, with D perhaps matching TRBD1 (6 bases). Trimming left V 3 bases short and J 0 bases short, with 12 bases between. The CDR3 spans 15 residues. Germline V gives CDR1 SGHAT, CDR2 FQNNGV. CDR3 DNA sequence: TGTGCCAGCAGCTTCGGACAGCCAGGCTCCTACGAGCAGTACTTC. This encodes CASSFGQPGSYEQYF. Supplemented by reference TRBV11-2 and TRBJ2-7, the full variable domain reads EAGVAQSPRYKIIEKRQSVAFWCNPISGHATLYWYQQILGQGPKLLIQFQNNGVVDDSQLPKDRFSAERLKGVDSTLKIQPAKLEDSAVYLCASSFGQPGSYEQYFGPGTRLTVT.

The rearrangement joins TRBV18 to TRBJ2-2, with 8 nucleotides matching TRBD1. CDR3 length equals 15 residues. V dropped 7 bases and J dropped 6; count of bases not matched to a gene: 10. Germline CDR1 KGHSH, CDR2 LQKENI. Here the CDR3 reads CASFRQGSSAGELFF. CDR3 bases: TGTGCCAGCTTTCGACAGGGGTCTTCCGCCGGGGAGCTGTTTTTT.

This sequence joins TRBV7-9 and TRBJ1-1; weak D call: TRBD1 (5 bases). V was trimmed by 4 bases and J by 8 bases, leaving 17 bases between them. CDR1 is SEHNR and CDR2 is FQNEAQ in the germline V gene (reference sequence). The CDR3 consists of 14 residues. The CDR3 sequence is CASSWGPRAAEAFF. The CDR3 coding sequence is TGTGCCAGCAGCTGGGGCCCCCGGGCAGCCGAAGCTTTCTTT. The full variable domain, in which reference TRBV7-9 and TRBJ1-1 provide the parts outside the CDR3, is DTGVSQNPRHKITKRGQNVTFRCDPISEHNRLYWYRQTLGQGPEFLTYFQNEAQLEKSRLLSDRFSAERPKGSFSTLEIQRTEQGDSAMYLCASSWGPRAAEAFFGQGTRLTVV.

Here the CDR3 DNA reads TGTGCCACCAGTGATGCCGGGACAGGGAATCAGCCCCAGCATTTT. This gives the protein CATSDAGTGNQPQHF. The chain joins TRBV24-1 to TRBJ1-5, with 9 positions matching TRBD1. Germline V lookup: CDR1 KGHDR, CDR2 SFDVKD. The CDR3 extends over 15 amino acids. With 3 bases clipped from V and 4 bases from J, the junction kept 3 bases outside the gene matches.

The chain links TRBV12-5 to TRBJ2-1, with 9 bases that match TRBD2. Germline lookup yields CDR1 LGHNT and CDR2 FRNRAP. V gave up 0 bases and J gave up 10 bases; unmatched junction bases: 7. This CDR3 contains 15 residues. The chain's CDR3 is CASGLVIRTSVEQFF. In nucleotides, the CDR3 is TGTGCTAGTGGTTTGGTAATTCGGACTAGCGTCGAGCAGTTCTTC.

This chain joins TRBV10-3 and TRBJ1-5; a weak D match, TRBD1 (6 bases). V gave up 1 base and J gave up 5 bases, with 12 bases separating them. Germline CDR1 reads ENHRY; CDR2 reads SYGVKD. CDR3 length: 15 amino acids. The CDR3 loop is CAISEWLAGDQPQHF. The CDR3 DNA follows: TGTGCCATCAGTGAGTGGTTGGCAGGGGATCAGCCCCAGCATTTT.

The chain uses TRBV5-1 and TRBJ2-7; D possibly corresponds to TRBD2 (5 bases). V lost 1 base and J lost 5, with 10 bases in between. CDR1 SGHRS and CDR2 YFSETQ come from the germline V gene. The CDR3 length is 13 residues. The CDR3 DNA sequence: TGCGCCAGCAGCTTGTCGGGATCGGACGAGCAGTACTTC. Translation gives CASSLSGSDEQYF.

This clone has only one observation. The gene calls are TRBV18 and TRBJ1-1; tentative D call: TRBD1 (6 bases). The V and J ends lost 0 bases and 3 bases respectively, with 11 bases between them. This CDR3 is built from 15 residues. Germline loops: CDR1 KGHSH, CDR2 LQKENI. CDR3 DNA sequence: TGTGCCAGCTCACCACCCCAGGGGTGGGACACTGAAGCTTTCTTT. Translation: CASSPPQGWDTEAFF.

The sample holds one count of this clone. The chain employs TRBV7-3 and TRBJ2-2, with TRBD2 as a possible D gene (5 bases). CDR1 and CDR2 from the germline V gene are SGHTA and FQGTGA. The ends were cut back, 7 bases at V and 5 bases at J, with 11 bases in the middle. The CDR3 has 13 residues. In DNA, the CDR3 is TGTGCCAGCACTAGCTCGGTGACCGGGGAGCTGTTTTTT. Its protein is CASTSSVTGELFF.

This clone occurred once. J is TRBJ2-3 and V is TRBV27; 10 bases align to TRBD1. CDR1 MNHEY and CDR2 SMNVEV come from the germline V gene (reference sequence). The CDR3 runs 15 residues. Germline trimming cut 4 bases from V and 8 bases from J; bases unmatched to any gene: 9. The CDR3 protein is CASSSSDRGASTQYF. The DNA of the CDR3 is TGTGCCAGCAGTTCCTCGGACAGGGGGGCGAGTACGCAGTATTTT.

DNA of the CDR3: TGTGCCAGTCGACAGGGAGGAGATACGCAGTATTTT. Encoded protein: CASRQGGDTQYF. The chain is built from TRBV19 and TRBJ2-3, with D possibly TRBD1 on 7 matching bases. Germline values: CDR1 LNHDA, CDR2 SQIVND (reference sequence). This CDR3 contains 12 residues. With 8 bases removed from V and 5 bases from J, the gap between germline ends came to 11 bases.

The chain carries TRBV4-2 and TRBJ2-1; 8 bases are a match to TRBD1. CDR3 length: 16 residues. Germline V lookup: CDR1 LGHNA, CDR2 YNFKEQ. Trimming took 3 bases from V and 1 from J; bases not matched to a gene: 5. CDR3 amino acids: CASSHHGQGSYNEQFF. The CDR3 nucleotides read TGTGCCAGCAGCCACCACGGACAGGGATCCTACAATGAGCAGTTCTTC.